This T cell receptor (beta chain) is drawn from a study of blood T cells in healthy people across ages. Through a sample-barcoded 5' primer and a J-beta primer mix, a second PCR was run for roughly 6 to 12 cycles. One entry per CDR3 protein, called by TCRdb with MiXCR from the 5' RACE reads. The data show approximately 2,000,000 distinct CDR3 sequences, with more than 35% seen just once and 23% held by the top ten. V lost 6 bases to trimming and J lost 11 bases, with 19 bases between them. The CDR3 is 13 amino acids. Per the germline V gene, CDR1 is MNHNS and CDR2 is SASEGT. This clonotype was counted a few times.

V usage is TRBV6-1 and J usage is TRBJ1-2; D not certain. The sample taken for sequencing was blood. The receptor was derived from a human donor in good health. As DNA, the CDR3 is TGTGCCAGCAGCGCCCTTTGGCTATCAACTTACACCTTC. As protein: CASSALWLSTYTF.